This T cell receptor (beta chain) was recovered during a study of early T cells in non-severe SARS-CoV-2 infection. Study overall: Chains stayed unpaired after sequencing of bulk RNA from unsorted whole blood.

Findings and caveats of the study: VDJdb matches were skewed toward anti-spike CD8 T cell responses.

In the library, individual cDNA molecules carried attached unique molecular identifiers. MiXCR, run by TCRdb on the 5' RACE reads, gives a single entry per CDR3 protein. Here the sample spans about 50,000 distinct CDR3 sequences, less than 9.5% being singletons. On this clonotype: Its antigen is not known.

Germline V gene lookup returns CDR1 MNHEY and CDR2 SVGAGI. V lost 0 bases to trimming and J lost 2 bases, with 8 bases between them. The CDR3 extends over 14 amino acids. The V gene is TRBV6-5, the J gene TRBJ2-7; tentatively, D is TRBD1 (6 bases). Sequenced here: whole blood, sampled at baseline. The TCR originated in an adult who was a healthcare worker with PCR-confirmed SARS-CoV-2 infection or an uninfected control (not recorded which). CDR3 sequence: CASSYSPGAYEQYF. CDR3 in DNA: TGTGCCAGCAGTTACTCCCCAGGGGCCTACGAGCAGTACTTC.